Below, 25 T cell receptor beta chains from the same sample are listed, as sequenced in a study of shared clonotypes between healthy human individuals. The assay was immunoSEQ multiplex PCR, and TCRdb's table has in-frame clones only and misses some. Among hundreds of thousands of clones listed, approximately 77% were seen once. The sequencing sample was made of PBMCs. The receptors were sampled from a middle-aged woman in good health. Some clones in this sample may be carry-over from other donors' samples.

With regard to this clone: With a far larger clone one base away, a read error is the likely cause. This CDR3 fails to terminate in the conserved phenylalanine or tryptophan, so it likely reflects a read error. The V and J genes are TRBV2 and TRBJ1-5, with 8 positions matching TRBD1. The CDR3 length is 14 residues. Germline loops: CDR1 SNHLY, CDR2 FYNNEI. V dropped 8 bases and J dropped 9; count of bases not matched to a gene: 12. The CDR3 coding sequence is TGTGCCAGCGGCGGACAGGGTGCGTCTGGGCCCCAGCATTCT. It is translated as CASGGQGASGPQHS.

The J gene is TRBJ1-5, the V gene TRBV7-8, with a possible D match to TRBD1 (5 bases). V lost 5 bases and J 3 bases, leaving 8 bases between the germline ends. Looked up from germline, CDR1 is SGHVS and CDR2 is FQNEAQ. This CDR3 has 13 residues. The CDR3 sequence is CASSAGLNQPQHF. Here the CDR3 DNA reads TGTGCCAGCAGCGCAGGGCTCAATCAGCCCCAGCATTTT.

A few counts support this clone. The chain uses TRBV4-1 and TRBJ2-7; 7 positions agree with TRBD2. The CDR3 has 17 residues. Germline-derived CDR1 and CDR2 are MGHRA and YSYEKL. After removal of 4 bases from V and 1 base from J, the junction contained 13 bases not matched to a gene. CDR3 amino acids: CASSRQLEGGRSYEQYF. In DNA, the CDR3 is TGCGCCAGCAGCCGGCAGTTAGAGGGAGGGAGATCCTACGAGCAGTACTTC.

Comments on this clone: Since a far larger clone is one base different, this is likely a read error. The chain recombines TRBV9 with TRBJ1-1; TRBD1 is a possible D gene (5 bases). The germline gives CDR1 SGDLS, CDR2 YYNGEE. This CDR3 is 13 amino acids long. CDR3 protein: CASSKGMNTEASF. Written as DNA, the CDR3 is TGTGCCAGCAGCAAGGGGATGAACACTGAAGCTTCCTTT.

The chain links TRBV10-3 to TRBJ1-2; D is undetermined. The CDR3 consists of 14 residues. V was cut by 4 bases and J by 4 bases, with 13 bases left in between. Germline lookup yields CDR1 ENHRY and CDR2 SYGVKD. The CDR3 DNA reads TGTGCCATCAGTGCCCCCGTCAACAGCTATGGCTACACCTTC. Protein product: CAISAPVNSYGYTF.

This clone was found a few times. The J gene is TRBJ1-1, the V gene TRBV11-1; D call uncertain. This CDR3 is 12 amino acids long. Germline V gives CDR1 SGHAT, CDR2 FQDESV (reference sequence). V lost 6 bases to trimming and J lost 7 bases, with 12 bases between them. The CDR3 DNA reads as TGTGCCAGCAGGCCGTTCGACGGTGAAGCTTTCTTT. It yields the protein CASRPFDGEAFF.

On this clone itself: Other DNA sequences within the sample encode an identical CDR3. The J gene is TRBJ2-5, the V gene TRBV2; D is perhaps TRBD1 (5 bases). The V gene's germline CDR1 is SNHLY and CDR2 FYNNEI. V was cut by 3 bases and J by 4 bases, with 6 bases left in between. The CDR3 spans 12 residues. Here the CDR3 reads CASSEGRETQYF. For the CDR3, the DNA is TGTGCCAGCAGTGAGGGGCGAGAGACCCAGTACTTC.

The chain employs TRBV5-6 and TRBJ2-5; 9 bases are a match to TRBD2. CDR1 and CDR2 (germline): SGHDT, YYEEEE. V was pared by 3 bases and J by 0 bases, with 6 bases of the junction left unmatched. The CDR3 sequence is 16 residues long. The CDR3, as DNA: TGTGCCAGCAGCTCCAGACTAGCGGAGTACCAAGAGACCCAGTACTTC. This gives the protein CASSSRLAEYQETQYF.

The chain uses TRBV6-1 and TRBJ1-2, with D hard to call. Trimming took 4 bases from V and 5 from J, leaving 8 bases between them. Germline CDR1 MNHNS, CDR2 SASEGT. This CDR3 region has 12 residues. For the CDR3, the DNA is TGTGCCAGCAGTGGACGGGTGTATGGCTACACCTTC. Translating gives CASSGRVYGYTF.

This clone has just one count. This chain links TRBV10-1 with TRBJ2-1, with D possibly TRBD1 on 6 matching bases. Germline V gene data show CDR1 as WNHNN and CDR2 as SYGVQD (reference sequence). The CDR3 has 13 residues. Trimming shortened V by 6 bases and J by 4 bases, and 10 bases separated the two germline ends. The CDR3 protein is CASSRQEYNEQFF. CDR3 nucleotides: TGCGCCAGCAGCAGACAGGAGTACAATGAGCAGTTCTTC.

The V and J genes are TRBV5-1 and TRBJ2-7, with 8 bases that match TRBD2. V dropped 2 bases and J dropped 6; count of bases not matched to a gene: 10. Germline CDR1 is SGHRS and CDR2 is YFSETQ. The CDR3 sequence is 15 residues long. The CDR3 sequence: CASSFGGRPRGEQYF. The CDR3 region has the DNA TGCGCCAGCAGCTTCGGCGGGAGGCCCCGCGGCGAGCAGTACTTC.

Details on this clone: The same CDR3 also results from other DNA sequences found in this sample. V gene TRBV7-9 combines with J gene TRBJ1-1; the D is unclear. V lost 3 bases, J lost 1 base, and 9 bases lay in between. Germline loops: CDR1 SEHNR, CDR2 FQNEAQ (reference sequence). The length of the CDR3 is 14 residues. In DNA, the CDR3 is TGTGCCAGCAGCTTGGGAGGGCAGAACACTGAAGCTTTCTTT. Translated: CASSLGGQNTEAFF.

This chain joins TRBV5-5 and TRBJ1-2; D call uncertain. Looked up from germline, CDR1 is SGHKS and CDR2 is YYEKEE (reference sequence). V dropped 0 bases and J dropped 3 bases, with 12 bases sitting between them. The length of the CDR3 is 15 residues. CDR3 region: CASSLAPGSHYGYTF. The DNA of the CDR3 is TGTGCCAGCAGCTTGGCCCCCGGCAGCCACTATGGCTACACCTTC.

This clone was picked up a small number of times. The V call is TRBV28, the J call TRBJ2-7; the D is unclear. V lost 3 bases and J lost 0, with 9 bases in between. Germline-derived CDR1 and CDR2 are MDHEN and SYDVKM. CDR3 size: 14 residues. CDR3 region: CASSFNRGSYEQYF. For the CDR3, the DNA is TGTGCCAGCAGTTTCAATCGCGGCTCCTACGAGCAGTACTTC.

The rearrangement joins TRBV6-1 to TRBJ2-7, with 9 nucleotides matching TRBD1. The length of the CDR3 is 18 residues. With V trimmed by 0 bases and J by 0 bases, 9 bases remained unmatched. CDR1 MNHNS and CDR2 SASEGT come from the germline V gene. The DNA for the CDR3 is TGTGCCAGCAGTGAAGCGAGTTGGACAGGGGCAGCCTCCTACGAGCAGTACTTC. Protein sequence: CASSEASWTGAASYEQYF.

The V call is TRBV5-1, the J call TRBJ2-7; D might be TRBD2 (7 bases). The CDR3 contains 15 residues. Trimming took 4 bases from V and 3 from J, leaving 17 bases between them. Germline V gene lookup returns CDR1 SGHRS and CDR2 YFSETQ. CDR3 sequence (DNA): TGCGCCAGCAGCCCCTCTGGGGGGGCTCACTACGAGCAGTACTTC. This translates into CASSPSGGAHYEQYF. Together with reference TRBV5-1 and TRBJ2-7, the CDR3 gives the full variable domain: KAGVTQTPRYLIKTRGQQVTLSCSPISGHRSVSWYQQTPGQGLQFLFEYFSETQRNKGNFPGRFSGRQFSNSRSEMNVSTLELGDSALYLCASSPSGGAHYEQYFGPGTRLTVT.

The V and J genes are TRBV15 and TRBJ2-6; D is perhaps TRBD2 (6 bases). Germline lookup yields CDR1 LNHNV and CDR2 YYDKDF (reference sequence). V lost 0 bases to trimming and J lost 4 bases, with 13 bases between them. The CDR3 consists of 17 residues. CDR3 in amino acids: CATSRDAGTTGANVLTF. As DNA, the CDR3 is TGTGCCACCAGCAGAGATGCGGGAACTACGGGGGCCAACGTCCTGACTTTC.

The CDR3 DNA is TGTGCCAGCAGTGAATCCAAGCGGGGGGCAGGGGATACGCAGTATTTT. This codes for CASSESKRGAGDTQYF. This chain joins TRBV25-1 and TRBJ2-3; 9 bases match TRBD2. Germline V CDR1 and CDR2: MGHDK, SYGVNS. This CDR3 is 16 amino acids long. V was clipped by 1 base and J by 6 bases; unmatched bases: 8.

CDR3 coding DNA: TGCAGCGTTATTACCCGGGACAGGAGCTCAAACACCATATATTTT. Translated: CSVITRDRSSNTIYF. The genes are TRBV29-1 and TRBJ1-3; the match to TRBD1 covers 8 bases. CDR3 length: 15 residues. V lost 5 bases to trimming and J lost 6 bases; unmatched junction nucleotides: 12. Germline V CDR1 and CDR2: SQVTM, ANQGSEA.

The chain joins TRBV7-3 to TRBJ2-7, with 11 bases matching TRBD2. This CDR3 has 15 amino acids. The trim removed 4 bases at V and 2 bases at J, leaving 4 bases unmatched. CDR1 is SGHTA, CDR2 FQGTGA, per germline. The CDR3 loop is CASSSTSGSAYEQYF. The DNA for the CDR3 is TGTGCCAGCAGCTCCACTAGCGGGAGTGCCTACGAGCAGTACTTC.

This clone appeared once. The chain links TRBV2 to TRBJ2-7; 10 bases match TRBD2. Trimming removed 4 bases from V and 7 bases from J; junction bases left unmatched: 7. This CDR3 is 14 amino acids long. Germline V CDR1 and CDR2: SNHLY, FYNNEI. CDR3: CASSGALAGDEQYF. As DNA, the CDR3 is TGTGCCAGCAGTGGGGCGCTAGCGGGAGATGAGCAGTACTTC.

Notes on this clone: This likely came from a read error, as a far larger clone is one base away. Other DNA sequences within the sample encode an identical CDR3. The chain joins TRBV9 to TRBJ1-1; 12 nucleotides agree with TRBD1. CDR1 and CDR2 (germline): SGDLS, YYNGEE. The CDR3 totals 14 residues. CDR3 in amino acids: CASSVGTGGSEAFF. The CDR3 DNA sequence: TGTGCCAGCAGCGTGGGGACAGGGGGCTCCGAGGCTTTCTTC. Filled out from reference TRBV9 and TRBJ1-1, the complete variable domain reads DSGVTQTPKHLITATGQRVTLRCSPRSGDLSVYWYQQSLDQGLQFLIQYYNGEERAKGNILERFSAQQFPDLHSELNLSSLELGDSALYFCASSVGTGGSEAFFGQGTRLTVV.

V gene TRBV2 combines with J gene TRBJ2-7; 8 positions agree with TRBD1. From germline, CDR1 is SNHLY and CDR2 FYNNEI. J gave up 4 bases and V 6 bases, and 5 bases lay outside the gene matches. The CDR3 is 13 amino acids. CDR3 in amino acids: CASRSGGLYEQYF. CDR3 coding DNA: TGTGCCAGCAGATCAGGGGGCTTGTACGAGCAGTACTTC.

This clone appeared many times. This chain connects TRBV5-4 to TRBJ2-7; a possible D gene is TRBD1 (6 bases). Germline V gene sequence: CDR1 SGHNT, CDR2 YYREEE (reference sequence). CDR3 length equals 14 residues. The V gene lost 4 bases and the J gene lost 3 bases, with 14 bases spanning the gap. In nucleotides, the CDR3 is TGTGCCAGCAGCCCACCGGACAGACTCTACGAGCAGTACTTC. Translation: CASSPPDRLYEQYF.

This clone has ten or more counts. Additional DNA sequences in this sample encode the identical CDR3. V gene TRBV4-3 combines with J gene TRBJ2-1; either TRBD1 or TRBD2 may supply D (5 bases each). With 4 bases removed from V and 4 bases from J, the gap between germline ends came to 23 bases. The CDR3 consists of 18 residues. The germline CDR1 and CDR2 sequences are LGHNA and YSLEER. The CDR3 reads CASSPGGGQRTGYNEQFF. DNA of the CDR3: TGCGCCAGCAGCCCTGGAGGCGGGCAGAGAACAGGTTACAATGAGCAGTTCTTC.